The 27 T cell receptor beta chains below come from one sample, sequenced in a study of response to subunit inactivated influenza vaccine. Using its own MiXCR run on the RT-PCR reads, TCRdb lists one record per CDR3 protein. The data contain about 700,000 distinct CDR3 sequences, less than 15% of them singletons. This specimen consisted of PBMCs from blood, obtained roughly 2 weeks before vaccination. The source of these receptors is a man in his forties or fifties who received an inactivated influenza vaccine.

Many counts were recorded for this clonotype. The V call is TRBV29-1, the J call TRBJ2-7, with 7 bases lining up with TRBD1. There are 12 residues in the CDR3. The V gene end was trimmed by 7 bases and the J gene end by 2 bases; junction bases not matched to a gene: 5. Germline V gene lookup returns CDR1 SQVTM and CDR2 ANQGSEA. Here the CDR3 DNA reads TGCAGCGCCCGACAGGGTACCTACGAGCAGTACTTC. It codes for CSARQGTYEQYF.

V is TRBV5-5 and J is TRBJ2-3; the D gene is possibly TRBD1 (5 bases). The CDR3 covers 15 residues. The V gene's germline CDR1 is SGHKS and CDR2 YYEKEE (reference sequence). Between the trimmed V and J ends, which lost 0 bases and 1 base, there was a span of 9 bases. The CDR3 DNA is TGTGCCAGCAGCTTGGTGGAAGGGGGCACAGATACGCAGTATTTT. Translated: CASSLVEGGTDTQYF.

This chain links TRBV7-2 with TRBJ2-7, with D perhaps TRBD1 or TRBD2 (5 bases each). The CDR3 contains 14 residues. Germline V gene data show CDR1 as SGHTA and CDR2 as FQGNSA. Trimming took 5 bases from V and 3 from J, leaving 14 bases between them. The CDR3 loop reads CASSLGTAFYEQYF. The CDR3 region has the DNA TGTGCCAGCAGCCTGGGGACGGCCTTCTACGAGCAGTACTTC.

Written as DNA, the CDR3 is TGTGCCAGCTCGGCCGGGAGGAGAAACTCCTACGAGCAGTACTTC. This gives the protein CASSAGRRNSYEQYF. V and J are TRBV6-5 and TRBJ2-7, with 7 bases identical to TRBD2. The CDR3 contains 15 residues. Trimming cost V 8 bases and J 0 bases; bases outside gene matches: 10. Germline V gene data show CDR1 as MNHEY and CDR2 as SVGAGI.

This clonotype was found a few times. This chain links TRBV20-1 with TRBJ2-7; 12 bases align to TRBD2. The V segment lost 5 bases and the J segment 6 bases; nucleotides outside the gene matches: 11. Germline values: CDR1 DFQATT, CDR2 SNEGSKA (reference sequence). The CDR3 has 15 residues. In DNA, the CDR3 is TGCAGTGCTCCATCAAGGACTAGCGGGGAGGGCGAGCAGTACTTC. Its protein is CSAPSRTSGEGEQYF.

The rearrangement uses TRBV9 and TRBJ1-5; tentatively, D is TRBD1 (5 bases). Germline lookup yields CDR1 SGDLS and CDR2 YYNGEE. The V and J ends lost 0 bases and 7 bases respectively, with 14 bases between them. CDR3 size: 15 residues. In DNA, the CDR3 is TGTGCCAGCAGCGTAGATGGGGGTGGGGTCCAGCCCCAGCATTTT. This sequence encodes CASSVDGGGVQPQHF.

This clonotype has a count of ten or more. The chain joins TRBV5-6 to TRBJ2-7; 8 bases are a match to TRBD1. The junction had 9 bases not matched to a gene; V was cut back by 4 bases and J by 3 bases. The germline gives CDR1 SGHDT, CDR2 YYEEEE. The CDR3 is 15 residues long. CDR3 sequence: CASSGTGTGYYEQYF. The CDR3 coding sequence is TGTGCCAGCAGCGGAACCGGGACAGGCTACTACGAGCAGTACTTC.

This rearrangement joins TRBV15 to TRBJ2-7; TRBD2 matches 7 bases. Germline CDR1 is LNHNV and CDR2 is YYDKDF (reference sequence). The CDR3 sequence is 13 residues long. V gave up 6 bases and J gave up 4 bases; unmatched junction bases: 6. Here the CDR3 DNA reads TGTGCCACCAGTTCCGGGGGGTTGTACGAGCAGTACTTC. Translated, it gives CATSSGGLYEQYF.

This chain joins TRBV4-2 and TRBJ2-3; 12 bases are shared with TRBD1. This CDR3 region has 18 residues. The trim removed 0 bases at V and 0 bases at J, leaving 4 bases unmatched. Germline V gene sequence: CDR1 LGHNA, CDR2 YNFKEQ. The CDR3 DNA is TGTGCCAGCAGCCAAGACCCGGGACAGGGGGCGAGCACAGATACGCAGTATTTT. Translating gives CASSQDPGQGASTDTQYF.

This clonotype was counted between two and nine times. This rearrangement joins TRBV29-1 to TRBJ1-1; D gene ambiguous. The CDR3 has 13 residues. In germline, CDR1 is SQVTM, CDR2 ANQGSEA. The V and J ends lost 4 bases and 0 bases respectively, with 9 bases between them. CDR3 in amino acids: CSVAESLNTEAFF. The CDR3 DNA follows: TGCAGCGTTGCCGAGAGCTTGAACACTGAAGCTTTCTTT.

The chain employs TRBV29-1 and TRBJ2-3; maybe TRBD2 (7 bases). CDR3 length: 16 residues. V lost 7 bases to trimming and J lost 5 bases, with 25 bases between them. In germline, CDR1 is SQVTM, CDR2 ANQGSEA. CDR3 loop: CSAGGTYRKGVDTQYF. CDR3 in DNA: TGCAGCGCCGGGGGGACGTATAGAAAGGGGGTAGATACGCAGTATTTT.

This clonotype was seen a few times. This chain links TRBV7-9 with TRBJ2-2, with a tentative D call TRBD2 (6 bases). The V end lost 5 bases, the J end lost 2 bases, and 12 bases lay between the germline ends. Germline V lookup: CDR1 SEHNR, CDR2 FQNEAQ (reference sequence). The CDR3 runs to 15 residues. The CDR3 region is CASSGDWINTGELFF. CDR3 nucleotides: TGTGCCAGCAGCGGGGACTGGATAAACACCGGGGAGCTGTTTTTT.

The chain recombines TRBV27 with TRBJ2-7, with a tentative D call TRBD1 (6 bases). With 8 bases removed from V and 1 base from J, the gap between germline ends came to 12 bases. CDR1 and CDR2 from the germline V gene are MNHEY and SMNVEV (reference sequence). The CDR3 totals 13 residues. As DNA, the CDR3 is TGTGCCAGCGCCGGGACAAGGTCCTACGAGCAGTACTTC. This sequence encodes CASAGTRSYEQYF.

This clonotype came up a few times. DNA of the CDR3: TGCAGCGTTCTGGTACGACGAGAGACCCAGTACTTC. It encodes CSVLVRRETQYF. The J gene is TRBJ2-5, the V gene TRBV29-1; D gene unclear. The CDR3 runs 12 residues. In germline, CDR1 is SQVTM, CDR2 ANQGSEA. The V end lost 5 bases, the J end lost 4 bases, and 11 bases lay between the germline ends. Together with reference TRBV29-1 and TRBJ2-5, the CDR3 gives the full variable domain: SAVISQKPSRDICQRGTSLTIQCQVDSQVTMMFWYRQQPGQSLTLIATANQGSEATYESGFVIDKFPISRPNLTFSTLTVSNMSPEDSSIYLCSVLVRRETQYFGPGTRLLVL.

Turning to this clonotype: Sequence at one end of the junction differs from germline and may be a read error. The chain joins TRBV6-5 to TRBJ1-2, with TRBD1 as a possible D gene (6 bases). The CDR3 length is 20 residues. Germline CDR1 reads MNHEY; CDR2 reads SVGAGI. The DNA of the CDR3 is TGTGCCAGCGGTTACTCGCGTCGGGGACAATCTGGGATGGAGAGCTATGGCTACACCTTC. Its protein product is CASGYSRRGQSGMESYGYTF.

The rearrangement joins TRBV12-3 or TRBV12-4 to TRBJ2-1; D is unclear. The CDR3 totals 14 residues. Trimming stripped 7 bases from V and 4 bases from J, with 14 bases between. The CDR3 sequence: CASILSTHYNEQFF. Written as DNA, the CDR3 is TGTGCCAGCATCCTCTCGACCCATTACAATGAGCAGTTCTTC.

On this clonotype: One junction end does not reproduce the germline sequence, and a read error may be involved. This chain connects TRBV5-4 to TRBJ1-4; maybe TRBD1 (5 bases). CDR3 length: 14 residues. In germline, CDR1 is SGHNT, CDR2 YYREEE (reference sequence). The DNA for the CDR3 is TGTGCCAGCAGCTTGGGACAGCTAAATGGAAAACTGTTTTTT. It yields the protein CASSLGQLNGKLFF.

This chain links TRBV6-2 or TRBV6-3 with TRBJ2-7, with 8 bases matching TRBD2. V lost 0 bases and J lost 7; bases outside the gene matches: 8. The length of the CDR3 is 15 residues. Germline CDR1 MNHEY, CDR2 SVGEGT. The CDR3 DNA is TGTGCCAGCAGTTACTCTAACGGGGGGGGCGAAGAGCAGTACTTC. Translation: CASSYSNGGGEEQYF.

The CDR3 here is CASSPDGSPYEQYF. The CDR3 DNA sequence: TGTGCCAGCAGCCCTGACGGATCCCCCTACGAGCAGTACTTC. This chain uses TRBV12-3 or TRBV12-4 with TRBJ2-7; D gene uncertain. The CDR3 is 14 amino acids. The V end was cut by 6 bases, the J end by 2 bases, with 14 bases between.

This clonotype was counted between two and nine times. CDR3 in amino acids: CASSRGGWVYGYTF. The CDR3 region has the DNA TGTGCCAGCAGTCGCGGGGGTTGGGTCTATGGCTACACCTTC. The chain uses TRBV12-3 or TRBV12-4 and TRBJ1-2; D may be TRBD1 (5 bases). Trimming pared 5 bases from V and 4 bases from J, leaving 14 bases between. CDR3 size: 14 residues.

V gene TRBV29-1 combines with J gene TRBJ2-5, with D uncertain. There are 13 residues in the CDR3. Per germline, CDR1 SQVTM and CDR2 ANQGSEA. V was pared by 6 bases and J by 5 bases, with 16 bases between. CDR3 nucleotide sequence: TGCAGCGTCAATCCGTCATTTGGGGAGACCCAGTACTTC. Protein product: CSVNPSFGETQYF.

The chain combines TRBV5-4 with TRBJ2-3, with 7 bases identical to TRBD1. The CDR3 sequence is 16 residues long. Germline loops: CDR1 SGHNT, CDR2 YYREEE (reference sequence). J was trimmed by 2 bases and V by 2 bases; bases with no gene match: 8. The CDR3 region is CASSFSRQGSTDTQYF. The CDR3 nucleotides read TGTGCCAGCAGCTTCAGTCGACAGGGTTCCACAGATACGCAGTATTTT.

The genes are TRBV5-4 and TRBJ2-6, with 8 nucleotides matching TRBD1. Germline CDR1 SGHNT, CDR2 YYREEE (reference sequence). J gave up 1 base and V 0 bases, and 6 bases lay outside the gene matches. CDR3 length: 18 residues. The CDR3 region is CASSLGNRGMSGANVLTF. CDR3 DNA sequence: TGTGCCAGCAGCTTGGGGAACAGGGGGATGTCTGGGGCCAACGTCCTGACTTTC.

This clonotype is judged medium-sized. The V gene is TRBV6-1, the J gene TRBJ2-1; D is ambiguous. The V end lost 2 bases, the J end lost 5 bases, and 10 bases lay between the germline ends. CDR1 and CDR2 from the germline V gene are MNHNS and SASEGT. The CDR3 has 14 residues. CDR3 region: CASSESPGDNEQFF. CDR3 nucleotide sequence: TGTGCCAGCAGTGAATCGCCCGGAGACAATGAGCAGTTCTTC.

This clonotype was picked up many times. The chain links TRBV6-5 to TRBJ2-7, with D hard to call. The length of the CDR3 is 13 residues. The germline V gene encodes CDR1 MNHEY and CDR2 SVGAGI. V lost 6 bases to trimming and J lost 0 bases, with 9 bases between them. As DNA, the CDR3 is TGTGCCAGCAGCCCGACAAACTCCTACGAGCAGTACTTC. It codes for CASSPTNSYEQYF.

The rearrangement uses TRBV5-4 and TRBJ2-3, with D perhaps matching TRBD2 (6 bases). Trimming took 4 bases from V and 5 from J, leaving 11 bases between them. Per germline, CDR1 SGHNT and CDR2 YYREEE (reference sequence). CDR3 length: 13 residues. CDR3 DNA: TGTGCCAGCAGCAACCAGGGAGGAGATACGCAGTATTTT. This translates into CASSNQGGDTQYF.

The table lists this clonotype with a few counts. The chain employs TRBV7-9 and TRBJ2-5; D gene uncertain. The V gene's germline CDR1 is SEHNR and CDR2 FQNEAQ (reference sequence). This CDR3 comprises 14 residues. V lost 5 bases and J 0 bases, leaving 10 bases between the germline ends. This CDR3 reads CASSPQLYQETQYF. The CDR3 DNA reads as TGTGCCAGCAGCCCCCAGTTGTACCAAGAGACCCAGTACTTC.